The 23 T cell receptor beta chains listed next were all sequenced from one sample in a study of control samples from healthy donors and cancer patients. Clones were read by immunoSEQ multiplex PCR, and TCRdb kept only the in-frame ones, dropping some. The sample includes about 120,000 clones, about 87% of them seen just once. The specimen was blood. Receptors originate from a man between 40 and 49 years old in good health.

J is TRBJ2-2 and V is TRBV6-5, with 8 bases aligning to TRBD1. Per germline, CDR1 MNHEY and CDR2 SVGAGI. Unmatched junction bases numbered 5, after V lost 1 base and J lost 4 bases. This CDR3 has 16 amino acids. CDR3: CASSYWTGSGTGELFF. CDR3 sequence (DNA): TGTGCCAGCAGTTACTGGACAGGGTCGGGCACCGGGGAGCTGTTTTTT.

This chain joins TRBV6-5 and TRBJ1-1, with 8 bases aligning to TRBD1. The CDR3 loop spans 12 amino acids. Losses at the gene ends were 11 bases for V and 7 bases for J; bases not matched to a gene: 9. Germline assignment: CDR1 MNHEY and CDR2 SVGAGI. This CDR3 is CAARDRFFEAFF. The CDR3 DNA follows: TGTGCCGCCCGGGACAGGTTTTTTGAAGCTTTCTTT.

The V gene is TRBV27, the J gene TRBJ1-2; 7 nucleotides agree with TRBD1. V was pared by 2 bases and J by 0 bases, with 3 bases of the junction left unmatched. Germline CDR1 MNHEY, CDR2 SMNVEV (reference sequence). The length of the CDR3 is 15 residues. Here the CDR3 DNA reads TGTGCCAGCAGTTTACACGGGACAGCTAACTATGGCTACACCTTC. It yields the protein CASSLHGTANYGYTF.

This clone was counted between two and nine times. The gene calls are TRBV3-1 (or the pseudogene TRBV3-2) and TRBJ2-6; 7 nucleotides align to TRBD1. The CDR3 has 16 amino acids. After removal of 5 bases from V and 2 bases from J, the junction contained 6 bases not matched to a gene. Germline CDR1 reads LGHDT; CDR2 reads YNNKEL (reference sequence). This CDR3 reads CASSRTGNPGANVLTF. CDR3 sequence (DNA): TGTGCCAGCAGCAGGACAGGTAATCCTGGGGCCAACGTCCTGACTTTC.

This clone was detected only a few times. The V gene is TRBV5-3, the J gene TRBJ1-1; no reliable D call. TRBV5-3 qualifies as an ORF whose function is uncertain. The V end lost 1 base, the J end lost 1 base, and 14 bases lay between the germline ends. The CDR3 contains 16 residues. The DNA of the CDR3 is TGTGCCAGAAGCTTGAGGGTTTGTCAGACGAACACTGAAGCTTTCTTT. Translating it yields CARSLRVCQTNTEAFF.

As concerns this clone: Within the sample, other DNA sequences also encode this same CDR3. This chain joins TRBV5-1 and TRBJ1-2, with D uncertain. The CDR3 spans 13 residues. Trimming took 2 bases from V and 2 from J, leaving 7 bases between them. CDR1 is SGHRS and CDR2 is YFSETQ in the germline V gene. The CDR3 sequence: CASSLGGNYGYTF. The CDR3, as DNA: TGCGCCAGCAGCTTAGGAGGGAACTATGGCTACACCTTC. Full variable domain (outside the CDR3, taken from reference TRBV5-1 and TRBJ1-2): KAGVTQTPRYLIKTRGQQVTLSCSPISGHRSVSWYQQTPGQGLQFLFEYFSETQRNKGNFPGRFSGRQFSNSRSEMNVSTLELGDSALYLCASSLGGNYGYTFGSGTRLTVV.

This clone was seen a single time. The rearrangement links TRBV6-1 to TRBJ1-2; tentative D call: TRBD1 (6 bases). From germline, CDR1 is MNHNS and CDR2 SASEGT. Deletions cut 1 base from V and 1 base from J, with 16 bases between. The CDR3 is 17 amino acids. The chain's CDR3 is CASSEGGQGRFNYGYTF. CDR3 in DNA: TGTGCCAGCAGTGAAGGGGGGCAGGGGAGATTTAACTATGGCTACACCTTC.

The chain uses TRBV25-1 and TRBJ2-7; 9 bases agree with TRBD2. The germline CDR1 and CDR2 sequences are MGHDK and SYGVNS. V gave up 2 bases and J gave up 5 bases; unmatched junction bases: 13. The CDR3 runs 17 residues. CDR3 residues: CASSEGTRAGGAHEQYF. The CDR3 DNA reads as TGTGCCAGCAGTGAAGGAACTAGGGCGGGGGGGGCCCACGAGCAGTACTTC.

V gene TRBV5-6 combines with J gene TRBJ1-1; 8 bases match TRBD1. This CDR3 has 14 amino acids. Trimming took 3 bases from V and 5 from J; bases not matched to a gene: 6. Germline CDR1 is SGHDT and CDR2 is YYEEEE. The CDR3 is CASSSQGAGTEAFF. CDR3 coding DNA: TGTGCCAGCAGCTCGCAGGGGGCAGGGACTGAAGCTTTCTTT.

This chain uses TRBV11-3 with TRBJ2-2; D is perhaps TRBD1 or TRBD2 (5 bases each). V was shortened by 9 bases and J by 2 bases, with 10 bases between the two germline ends. The germline gives CDR1 SGHNT, CDR2 YENEEA. The CDR3 contains 13 residues. The CDR3 spells CASLGANTGELFF. CDR3 in DNA: TGTGCCAGTCTCGGGGCCAACACCGGGGAGCTGTTTTTT.

This chain connects TRBV5-6 to TRBJ2-5; the D gene is possibly TRBD1 (7 bases). The CDR3 extends over 19 amino acids. The V and J ends lost 0 bases and 1 base respectively, with 22 bases between them. The germline CDR1 and CDR2 sequences are SGHDT and YYEEEE. CDR3 DNA sequence: TGTGCCAGCAGCTTGGGTCCCCCGGAGGGGGCGGGGAGCCAAGAGACCCAGTACTTC. Translation: CASSLGPPEGAGSQETQYF.

V is TRBV10-3 and J is TRBJ2-3; no clear D. Per germline, CDR1 ENHRY and CDR2 SYGVKD. This CDR3 contains 12 residues. V lost 4 bases and J lost 6, with 8 bases in between. As DNA, the CDR3 is TGTGCCATCAGTGGACGAAGGGATACGCAGTATTTT. It is translated as CAISGRRDTQYF.

The V gene is TRBV27, the J gene TRBJ2-6; TRBD1 might be the D (6 bases). The germline gives CDR1 MNHEY, CDR2 SMNVEV (reference sequence). Trimming pared 6 bases from V and 4 bases from J, leaving 13 bases between. The CDR3 runs 15 residues. The CDR3 sequence is CASRPTGLGANVLTF. In DNA form, the CDR3 reads TGTGCCAGCAGACCAACAGGGTTGGGGGCCAACGTCCTGACTTTC.

V is TRBV7-6 and J is TRBJ2-3; the D gene is possibly TRBD2 (6 bases). The CDR3 is 15 residues long. V lost 4 bases, J lost 5 bases, and 16 bases lay in between. CDR1 is SGHVS, CDR2 FNYEAQ, per germline. This chain's CDR3 is CASSSQSGLQDTQYF. DNA for the CDR3: TGTGCCAGCAGCTCCCAATCGGGACTCCAAGATACGCAGTATTTT.

The gene calls are TRBV5-4 and TRBJ2-7, with D perhaps matching TRBD1 or TRBD2 (5 bases each). Trimming stripped 0 bases from V and 2 bases from J, with 12 bases between. This CDR3 is built from 15 residues. The germline V gene encodes CDR1 SGHNT and CDR2 YYREEE (reference sequence). The CDR3 DNA reads TGTGCCAGCAGCTTGGGAGGGGAAGGGACCTACGAGCAGTACTTC. This sequence encodes CASSLGGEGTYEQYF.

This clone came up once. The rearrangement uses TRBV5-6 and TRBJ2-3; 8 bases match TRBD2. The trim removed 1 base at V and 2 bases at J, leaving 6 bases unmatched. Germline-derived CDR1 and CDR2 are SGHDT and YYEEEE. There are 16 residues in the CDR3. CDR3 region: CASSLLTGGNTDTQYF. CDR3 DNA sequence: TGTGCCAGCAGCTTGCTTACGGGGGGGAACACAGATACGCAGTATTTT.

The chain carries TRBV9 and TRBJ1-1, with 10 bases aligning to TRBD1. Germline trimming cut 4 bases from V and 0 bases from J; bases unmatched to any gene: 12. From germline, CDR1 is SGDLS and CDR2 YYNGEE. The CDR3 runs 18 residues. For the CDR3, the DNA is TGTGCCAGCAGCAATTCAAAATGGGACAGGGGAGTGAACACTGAAGCTTTCTTT. This codes for CASSNSKWDRGVNTEAFF.

The chain uses TRBV18 and TRBJ1-2; TRBD1 aligns across 9 bases. The CDR3 runs to 15 residues. V was clipped by 2 bases and J by 2 bases; unmatched bases: 3. In germline, CDR1 is KGHSH, CDR2 LQKENI. CDR3 in amino acids: CASSPATGGNYGYTF. The CDR3 nucleotides are TGTGCCAGCTCACCAGCAACAGGGGGCAACTATGGCTACACCTTC.

The chain is built from TRBV7-2 and TRBJ2-3; D uncertain. The CDR3 is 14 residues long. Trimming took 1 base from V and 2 from J, leaving 7 bases between them. CDR1 and CDR2 from the germline V gene are SGHTA and FQGNSA. The CDR3 protein is CASSLGPTTDTQYF. DNA of the CDR3: TGTGCCAGCAGCTTAGGTCCAACCACAGATACGCAGTATTTT.

J is TRBJ2-7 and V is TRBV6-5; D gene ambiguous. The CDR3 totals 12 residues. The germline gives CDR1 MNHEY, CDR2 SVGAGI. V shed 6 bases and J shed 6 bases, with 12 bases lying between them. The CDR3 loop reads CASRFGTSEQYF. In nucleotides, the CDR3 is TGTGCCAGCAGGTTCGGCACGAGCGAGCAGTACTTC.

This clone was counted once. The DNA of the CDR3 is TGCAGCGTGACACAGGGGGCGCCAGGACAGCCCCAGCATTTT. Its protein is CSVTQGAPGQPQHF. The chain combines TRBV29-1 with TRBJ1-5; TRBD1 matches at 9 bases. Germline-derived CDR1 and CDR2 are SQVTM and ANQGSEA. The CDR3 has 14 amino acids. After removal of 6 bases from V and 7 bases from J, the junction contained 10 bases not matched to a gene.

The chain combines TRBV27 with TRBJ2-1; D may be TRBD1 (6 bases). Trimming removed 0 bases from V and 11 bases from J, with 14 bases in between. This CDR3 spans 14 amino acids. Germline lookup yields CDR1 MNHEY and CDR2 SMNVEV (reference sequence). The CDR3 bases are TGTGCCAGCAGTTTATCGCCTAACAGGGAAAAGCAGTTCTTC. Protein sequence: CASSLSPNREKQFF.

This chain connects TRBV27 to TRBJ1-2; the D gene is possibly TRBD1 (6 bases). This CDR3 has 13 residues. CDR1 MNHEY and CDR2 SMNVEV come from the germline V gene (reference sequence). The V end was cut by 2 bases, the J end by 7 bases, with 11 bases between. CDR3 in amino acids: CASSLQQGGGYTF. The CDR3 DNA follows: TGTGCCAGCAGTTTACAACAGGGAGGTGGCTACACCTTC.